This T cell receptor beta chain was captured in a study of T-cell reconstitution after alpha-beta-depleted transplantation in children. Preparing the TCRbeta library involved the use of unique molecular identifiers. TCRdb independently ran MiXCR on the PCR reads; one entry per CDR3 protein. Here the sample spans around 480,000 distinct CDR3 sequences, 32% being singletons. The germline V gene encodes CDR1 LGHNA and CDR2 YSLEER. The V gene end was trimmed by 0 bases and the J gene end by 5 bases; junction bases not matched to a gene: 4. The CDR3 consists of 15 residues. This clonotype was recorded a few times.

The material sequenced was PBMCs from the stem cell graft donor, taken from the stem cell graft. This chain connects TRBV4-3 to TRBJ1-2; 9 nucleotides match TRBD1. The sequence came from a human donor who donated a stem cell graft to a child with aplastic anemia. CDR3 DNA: TGCGCCAGCAGCCAAGAAGGGACAGGGACATATGGCTACACCTTC. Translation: CASSQEGTGTYGYTF.